One sample yielded the 19 T cell receptor beta chains listed below, sequenced in a study of blood T cell repertoires in COVID-19. Clones were sequenced by immunoSEQ multiplex PCR, and TCRdb holds only the in-frame ones, with some missing. Altogether about 140,000 clones are present, around 86% being singletons, with the ten largest covering about 8%. Sequencing used peripheral blood. The source is a woman in her sixties with active or convalescent COVID-19.

The V and J genes are TRBV10-1 and TRBJ2-3; D is unresolved. Trimming removed 3 bases from V and 0 bases from J, with 10 bases in between. The germline gives CDR1 WNHNN, CDR2 SYGVQD (reference sequence). The CDR3 loop spans 15 amino acids. CDR3 protein: CASSDAGPSTDTQYF. The CDR3 DNA sequence: TGCGCCAGCAGTGATGCTGGGCCTAGCACAGATACGCAGTATTTT.

This clone was observed a few times. The chain recombines TRBV5-4 with TRBJ1-3; the D gene is possibly TRBD1 (5 bases). The CDR3 contains 14 residues. Trimming stripped 3 bases from V and 1 base from J, with 8 bases between. Looked up from germline, CDR1 is SGHNT and CDR2 is YYREEE (reference sequence). The CDR3 coding sequence is TGTGCCAGCAGCTACCAGGGATCTGGAAACACCATATATTTT. It encodes CASSYQGSGNTIYF.

This clone was seen more than once but under ten times. The chain has TRBV6-4 and TRBJ2-2; maybe TRBD1 (6 bases). The CDR3 is 14 amino acids. Trimming shortened V by 4 bases and J by 5 bases, and 11 bases separated the two germline ends. The V gene's germline CDR1 is MRHNA and CDR2 SNTAGT. CDR3 amino acids: CASSVNQGTGELFF. In DNA form, the CDR3 reads TGTGCCAGCAGTGTGAATCAGGGGACCGGGGAGCTGTTTTTT.

The chain is built from TRBV6-5 and TRBJ1-6, with D unclear. Trimming removed 7 bases at V and 10 bases at J, with 11 bases between. This CDR3 region has 12 residues. Looked up from germline, CDR1 is MNHEY and CDR2 is SVGAGI. The CDR3 protein is CASTVAGSPLHF. As DNA, the CDR3 is TGTGCCAGCACGGTTGCAGGATCACCCCTCCACTTT.

The CDR3 DNA follows: TGTGCCAGCAGTTCCGGGACTAGCGGGAGCCGCGAGACCCAGTACTTC. As protein: CASSSGTSGSRETQYF. The chain couples TRBV27 to TRBJ2-5, with 14 bases identical to TRBD2. The CDR3 has 16 residues. Germline values: CDR1 MNHEY, CDR2 SMNVEV (reference sequence). J gave up 5 bases and V 4 bases, and 6 bases lay outside the gene matches.

The chain has TRBV2 and TRBJ1-2; D ambiguous. Germline V lookup: CDR1 SNHLY, CDR2 FYNNEI. CDR3 length equals 15 residues. The germline V and J ends were trimmed by 1 base and 6 bases, with 15 bases remaining between them. The CDR3 is CASSEEVVRVHGYTF. CDR3 coding DNA: TGTGCCAGCAGTGAAGAGGTGGTGAGGGTCCATGGCTACACCTTC.

The rearrangement links TRBV7-6 to TRBJ2-3; no definite D call. The ends were cut back, 0 bases at V and 1 base at J, with 8 bases in the middle. The CDR3 consists of 15 residues. Germline V gene sequence: CDR1 SGHVS, CDR2 FNYEAQ. The CDR3 coding sequence is TGTGCCAGCAGCTTAGCGGTGGCCGGCACAGATACGCAGTATTTT. This sequence encodes CASSLAVAGTDTQYF.

This clone was detected only once. This chain connects TRBV5-4 to TRBJ2-2; 7 nucleotides agree with TRBD2. V trimming: 3 bases; J trimming: 5 bases; junction bases outside the gene matches: 4. The CDR3 loop spans 14 amino acids. The germline gives CDR1 SGHNT, CDR2 YYREEE (reference sequence). CDR3 in amino acids: CASSSPGGTGELFF. CDR3 coding DNA: TGTGCCAGCAGCTCCCCGGGAGGAACCGGGGAGCTGTTTTTT. Using reference TRBV5-4 and TRBJ2-2 for the parts outside the CDR3, the full variable domain is ETGVTQSPTHLIKTRGQQVTLRCSSQSGHNTVSWYQQALGQGPQFIFQYYREEENGRGNFPPRFSGLQFPNYSSELNVNALELDDSALYLCASSSPGGTGELFFGEGSRLTVL.

This clone showed up just once. The CDR3 coding sequence is TGTGCCAGCAGTTTAGCTTCCAGGGTTAACCTTATGGACTATGGCTACACCTTC. Translating gives CASSLASRVNLMDYGYTF. The rearrangement links TRBV28 to TRBJ1-2, with a possible D match to TRBD1 (5 bases). Germline assignment: CDR1 MDHEN and CDR2 SYDVKM. The CDR3 covers 18 residues. The germline V and J ends were trimmed by 2 bases and 3 bases, with 22 bases remaining between them.

The chain has TRBV10-3 and TRBJ1-1, with TRBD1 identical over 7 bases. The CDR3 has 15 residues. Unmatched junction bases numbered 10, after V lost 6 bases and J lost 3 bases. Per germline, CDR1 ENHRY and CDR2 SYGVKD. The CDR3 here is CAIRTLTGTDTEAFF. CDR3 nucleotide sequence: TGTGCCATCAGGACTTTGACAGGGACCGACACTGAAGCTTTCTTT.

This clone was counted only a few times. The V and J genes are TRBV18 and TRBJ2-6, with 10 bases lining up with TRBD1. This CDR3 comprises 16 residues. V shed 3 bases, J shed 4 bases, and the junction held 3 bases outside the gene matches. The germline V gene encodes CDR1 KGHSH and CDR2 LQKENI. DNA for the CDR3: TGTGCCAGCTCACCCCGACAGGGGGCAGGGGCCAACGTCCTGACTTTC. Protein sequence: CASSPRQGAGANVLTF.

The chain couples TRBV19 to TRBJ2-7; D is perhaps TRBD1 (5 bases). Trimming pared 2 bases from V and 7 bases from J, leaving 18 bases between. The CDR3 sequence is 15 residues long. Germline CDR1 reads LNHDA; CDR2 reads SQIVND (reference sequence). CDR3 in amino acids: CASSIRTQVLTEQYF. The CDR3 DNA sequence: TGTGCCAGTAGTATACGAACACAGGTTTTAACGGAGCAGTACTTC.

The V call is TRBV30, the J call TRBJ1-4; a possible D gene is TRBD1 (5 bases). V lost 2 bases, J lost 6 bases, and 16 bases lay in between. The CDR3 loop spans 15 amino acids. CDR1 and CDR2 from the germline V gene are GTSNPN and SVGIG (reference sequence). CDR3 sequence: CAWSYPGGEYEKLFF. In nucleotides, the CDR3 is TGTGCCTGGAGTTACCCCGGGGGGGAGTATGAAAAACTGTTTTTT.

V usage is TRBV28 and J usage is TRBJ2-3, with 11 bases that match TRBD2. Germline trimming cut 2 bases from V and 5 bases from J; bases unmatched to any gene: 9. Germline V lookup: CDR1 MDHEN, CDR2 SYDVKM. This CDR3 spans 17 amino acids. The CDR3 bases are TGTGCCAGCAGTTTAGATCTGACTAGCGGGGTCCAAGATACGCAGTATTTT. This translates into CASSLDLTSGVQDTQYF.

The V and J genes are TRBV6-2 or TRBV6-3 and TRBJ1-5, with 7 nucleotides matching TRBD1. The trim removed 2 bases at V and 3 bases at J, leaving 7 bases unmatched. Germline V gene lookup returns CDR1 MNHEY and CDR2 SVGEGT. The CDR3 has 16 residues. This CDR3 is CASSYTTTGLNQPQHF. For the CDR3, the DNA is TGTGCCAGCAGTTACACGACGACAGGGCTCAATCAGCCCCAGCATTTT.

V usage is TRBV28 and J usage is TRBJ2-7, with TRBD1 matching over 7 bases. CDR1 is MDHEN and CDR2 is SYDVKM in the germline V gene. J lost 3 bases, V lost 4 bases, and 6 bases had no gene match. This CDR3 region has 14 residues. The CDR3: CASSSTGMNYEQYF. For the CDR3, the DNA is TGTGCCAGCAGTTCGACAGGGATGAACTACGAGCAGTACTTC.

This chain joins TRBV4-2 and TRBJ2-1, with D possibly being TRBD1 (7 bases). The CDR3 totals 17 residues. The germline V gene has CDR1 LGHNA and CDR2 YNFKEQ. V lost 1 base, J lost 7 bases, and 20 bases lay in between. The DNA for the CDR3 is TGTGCCAGCAGCCAAGGCGGAGGGGGCTGGGGCGTGAATGAGCAGTTCTTC. The encoded protein is CASSQGGGGWGVNEQFF.

The chain carries TRBV19 and TRBJ1-3; no clear D. The V end lost 5 bases, the J end lost 0 bases, and 5 bases lay between the germline ends. The CDR3 length is 13 residues. Germline CDR1 reads LNHDA; CDR2 reads SQIVND (reference sequence). The CDR3 DNA reads as TGTGCCAGTAGTGGCATCTCTGGAAACACCATATATTTT. Translating it yields CASSGISGNTIYF.

This clone was seen only once. The chain uses TRBV6-5 and TRBJ2-1, with TRBD1 as a possible D gene (5 bases). Germline V gene sequence: CDR1 MNHEY, CDR2 SVGAGI. There are 11 residues in the CDR3. V was cut by 5 bases and J by 6 bases, with 5 bases left in between. DNA of the CDR3: TGTGCCAGCAGTAGGGGCAATGAGCAGTTCTTC. Translation gives CASSRGNEQFF.